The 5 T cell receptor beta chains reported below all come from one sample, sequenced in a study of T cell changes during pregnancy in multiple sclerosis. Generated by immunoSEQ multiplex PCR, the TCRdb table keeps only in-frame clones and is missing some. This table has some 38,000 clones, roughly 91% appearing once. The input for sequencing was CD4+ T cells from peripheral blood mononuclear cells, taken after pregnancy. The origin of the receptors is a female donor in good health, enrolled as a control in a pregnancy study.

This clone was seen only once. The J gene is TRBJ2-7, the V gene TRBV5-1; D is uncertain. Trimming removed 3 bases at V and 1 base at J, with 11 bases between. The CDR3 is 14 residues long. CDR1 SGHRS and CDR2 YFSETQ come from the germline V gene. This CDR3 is CASSSYRGSYEQYF. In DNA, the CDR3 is TGCGCCAGCAGCTCATATCGAGGATCCTACGAGCAGTACTTC.

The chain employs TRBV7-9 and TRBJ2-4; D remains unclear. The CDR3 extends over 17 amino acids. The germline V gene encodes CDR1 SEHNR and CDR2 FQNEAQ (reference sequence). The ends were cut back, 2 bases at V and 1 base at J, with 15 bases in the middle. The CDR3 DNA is TGTGCCAGCAGCTTAAGTCTACAGCCAACGGCCAAAAACATTCAGTACTTC. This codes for CASSLSLQPTAKNIQYF.

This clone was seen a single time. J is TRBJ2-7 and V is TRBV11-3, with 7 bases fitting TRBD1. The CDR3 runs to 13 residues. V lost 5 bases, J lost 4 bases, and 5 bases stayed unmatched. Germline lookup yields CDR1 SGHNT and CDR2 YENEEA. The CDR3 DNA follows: TGTGCCAGCAGCGTAGGACAGGAGTACGAGCAGTACTTC. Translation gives CASSVGQEYEQYF. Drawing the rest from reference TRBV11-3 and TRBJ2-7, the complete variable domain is EAGVVQSPRYKIIEKKQPVAFWCNPISGHNTLYWYLQNLGQGPELLIRYENEEAVDDSQLPKDRFSAERLKGVDSTLKIQPAELGDSAVYLCASSVGQEYEQYFGPGTRLTVT.

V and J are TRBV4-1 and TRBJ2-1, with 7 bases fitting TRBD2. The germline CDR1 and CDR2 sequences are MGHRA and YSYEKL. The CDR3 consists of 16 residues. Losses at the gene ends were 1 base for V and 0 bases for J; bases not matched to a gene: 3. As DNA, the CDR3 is TGCGCCAGCAGCCAAGTATTAGCGGGCTCCTACAATGAGCAGTTCTTC. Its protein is CASSQVLAGSYNEQFF.

The CDR3 spells CASSARDHPNTEAFF. CDR3 in DNA: TGTGCCAGCAGTGCCCGGGATCACCCGAACACTGAAGCTTTCTTT. The chain joins TRBV6-1 to TRBJ1-1, with D hard to call. Germline CDR1 reads MNHNS; CDR2 reads SASEGT. The CDR3 extends over 15 amino acids. The V and J ends lost 4 bases and 1 base respectively, with 13 bases between them.